These T cell receptor beta chains were read from a single sample in a study of blood T cell repertoires in COVID-19. TCRdb keeps only in-frame clones here, not all; method: immunoSEQ multiplex PCR. The sample yields about 370,000 clones, 80% to 95% seen once. Sequencing was carried out using PBMCs or T cells enriched from blood (not recorded which). These receptor sequences come from a woman aged 40 to 50 who had been exposed to COVID-19. CDR3s include the opening cysteine and the closing phenylalanine or tryptophan. Each record gives: V gene, CDR3 protein.

v_gene: TRBV3-1/TRBV3-2
CDR3aa: CASSPARRYGYTF

v_gene: TRBV24-1
CDR3aa: CATSDPRRVDTGELFF

v_gene: TRBV9
CDR3aa: CASSVASGGARQYF

v_gene: TRBV15
CDR3aa: CATSPSGDMDTYNEQFF

v_gene: TRBV18
CDR3aa: CASSLNRGEAFF

v_gene: TRBV3-1/TRBV3-2
CDR3aa: CASGSSSYEQYF

v_gene: TRBV5-4
CDR3aa: CASSLGLTGNTIYF

v_gene: TRBV6-1
CDR3aa: CASSRRGEYEQYF

v_gene: TRBV18
CDR3aa: CASSSVSNQPQHF

v_gene: TRBV3-1/TRBV3-2
CDR3aa: CASSQATGDLYGYTF

v_gene: TRBV30
CDR3aa: CAWAAGLGGYTF

v_gene: TRBV20-1
CDR3aa: CSASRRRLGAYEQYF

v_gene: TRBV5-1
CDR3aa: CASSPALISASSGNTIYF

v_gene: TRBV19
CDR3aa: CASRVDRSSYNEQFF

v_gene: TRBV19
CDR3aa: CASTMGSGTGREKLFF

v_gene: TRBV18
CDR3aa: CASSQGAGAADTQYF

v_gene: TRBV19
CDR3aa: CASSIGGTGGSEKLFF

v_gene: TRBV28
CDR3aa: CASSFGGPGNTIYF

v_gene: TRBV5-4
CDR3aa: CASSSTGQAYEQYF

v_gene: TRBV7-2
CDR3aa: CASSLARDRATYEQYF

v_gene: TRBV7-3
CDR3aa: CASREGGSTEAFF

v_gene: TRBV2
CDR3aa: CASSTVFSYGYTF

v_gene: TRBV5-6
CDR3aa: CASSLVLAGDTTEQYF

v_gene: TRBV19
CDR3aa: CASSEGHANYGYTF

v_gene: TRBV12-5
CDR3aa: CASGPVPGQGWGYTF

v_gene: TRBV24-1
CDR3aa: CATTEYSNQPQHF

v_gene: TRBV10-3
CDR3aa: CAISKYSDRTGSEAFF

v_gene: TRBV30
CDR3aa: CACTGFNQPQHF

v_gene: TRBV5-4
CDR3aa: CASSFGRGESSPLHF

v_gene: TRBV5-6
CDR3aa: CASSLYRLNYGYTF

v_gene: TRBV24-1
CDR3aa: CATSDSLFLARTDTQYF

v_gene: TRBV6-5
CDR3aa: CASRRGQGPYEAFF

v_gene: TRBV5-1
CDR3aa: CASSLEANTEAFF

v_gene: TRBV10-3
CDR3aa: CATRQPVNEKLFF

v_gene: TRBV6-5
CDR3aa: CASSLAGVLTDTQYF

v_gene: TRBV3-1/TRBV3-2
CDR3aa: CASSQRGRGGTEAFF

v_gene: TRBV6-2/TRBV6-3
CDR3aa: CASSYVTGVDYEQYF

v_gene: TRBV12-3/TRBV12-4
CDR3aa: CASSRTGGGGAFF

v_gene: TRBV11-3
CDR3aa: CASSPHFLAYNEQFF

v_gene: TRBV24-1
CDR3aa: CATSGQGQGKGTGELFF

v_gene: TRBV5-1
CDR3aa: CASSLNRDTNYEQYF

v_gene: TRBV10-1
CDR3aa: CASSRGQGISYEQYF

v_gene: TRBV7-8
CDR3aa: CASSLGGTVGGYTF

v_gene: TRBV10-3
CDR3aa: CASRRRGEESEAFF

v_gene: TRBV6-5
CDR3aa: CASSYTQNTGELFF

v_gene: TRBV11-2
CDR3aa: CASSPRPGQSFLGNTIYF

v_gene: TRBV7-2
CDR3aa: CASSLNSDRATNEKLFF

v_gene: TRBV5-1
CDR3aa: CASSLWLSGVGGNTEAFF

v_gene: TRBV11-3
CDR3aa: CASSYGQGRGSYGYTF

v_gene: TRBV12-3/TRBV12-4
CDR3aa: CASSHRVPEAFF

v_gene: TRBV9
CDR3aa: CASSTGTGNYGYTF

v_gene: TRBV5-1
CDR3aa: CASSPGGRSGNTIYF

v_gene: TRBV3-1/TRBV3-2
CDR3aa: CASSLPGTGMDGYTF

v_gene: TRBV6-4
CDR3aa: CASSDELADTQYF

v_gene: TRBV12-3/TRBV12-4
CDR3aa: CASSLGATASYTF